The 25 T cell receptor beta chains below come from one sample, sequenced in a study of control samples from healthy donors and cancer patients. Libraries were prepared by immunoSEQ multiplex PCR; TCRdb keeps only in-frame clonotypes and omits some of them. The repertoire holds about 80,000 clones, with nearly 90% as singletons. Sequenced: blood. These TCRs come from a woman aged 45-60 years in good health.

This chain links TRBV5-5 with TRBJ2-7, with D possibly matching TRBD2 (6 bases). The CDR3 is 12 residues long. Trimming removed 3 bases from V and 6 bases from J, with 10 bases in between. Germline V lookup: CDR1 SGHKS, CDR2 YYEKEE (reference sequence). The DNA of the CDR3 is TGTGCCAGCAGCTCGGAGGGGCGCGAGCAGTACTTC. Translated: CASSSEGREQYF.

This clone was detected once. This rearrangement joins TRBV24-1 to TRBJ2-3; D could derive from TRBD1 or TRBD2 (5 bases each). This CDR3 has 16 amino acids. The ends were cut back, 5 bases at V and 4 bases at J, with 18 bases in the middle. The germline gives CDR1 KGHDR, CDR2 SFDVKD. Here the CDR3 DNA reads TGTGCCACCAGTGGACCCGGGACGGGGCTCGCAGATACGCAGTATTTT. Protein product: CATSGPGTGLADTQYF.

The V and J genes are TRBV19 and TRBJ2-1, with D perhaps matching TRBD2 (5 bases). This CDR3 contains 14 residues. Trimming took off 4 bases at V and 0 bases at J, with 7 bases between the two ends. Germline V CDR1 and CDR2: LNHDA, SQIVND (reference sequence). The CDR3 loop reads CASSTGSSYNEQFF. In DNA, the CDR3 is TGTGCCAGTAGTACGGGGAGCTCCTACAATGAGCAGTTCTTC.

The chain has TRBV2 and TRBJ2-2; D is perhaps TRBD2 (5 bases). Trimming shortened V by 0 bases and J by 5 bases, and 10 bases separated the two germline ends. Germline CDR1 and CDR2: SNHLY and FYNNEI. The CDR3 has 15 amino acids. The CDR3 bases are TGTGCCAGCAGTGAAGCGCTTGGCGGGACCGGGGAGCTGTTTTTT. Translating it yields CASSEALGGTGELFF.

The chain recombines TRBV6-1 with TRBJ2-1, with D unresolved. V was trimmed by 0 bases and J by 5 bases, leaving 11 bases between them. Germline V gene sequence: CDR1 MNHNS, CDR2 SASEGT. The CDR3 is made up of 15 amino acids. The CDR3 DNA sequence: TGTGCCAGCAGTGAAGCTGTAGTTGGTGACAATGAGCAGTTCTTC. Encoded protein: CASSEAVVGDNEQFF.

The V gene is TRBV10-1, the J gene TRBJ2-1; D may be TRBD1 or TRBD2 (5 bases each). CDR1 is WNHNN, CDR2 SYGVQD, per germline (reference sequence). The CDR3 length is 13 residues. Trimming took 4 bases from V and 8 from J, leaving 12 bases between them. The CDR3 DNA follows: TGCGCCAGCAGTGGACTCCGGGGCGATGAGCAGTTCTTC. It encodes CASSGLRGDEQFF.

The rearrangement joins TRBV19 to TRBJ2-2; the match to TRBD1 covers 7 bases. V was clipped by 2 bases and J by 4 bases; unmatched bases: 4. From germline, CDR1 is LNHDA and CDR2 SQIVND (reference sequence). The CDR3 sequence is 15 residues long. CDR3 sequence: CASSIHRGRTGELFF. The CDR3, as DNA: TGTGCCAGTAGTATACACAGGGGTCGCACCGGGGAGCTGTTTTTT.

The V call is TRBV6-5, the J call TRBJ1-2; 8 bases line up with TRBD1. CDR1 MNHEY and CDR2 SVGAGI come from the germline V gene. V was pared by 7 bases and J by 7 bases, with 11 bases of the junction left unmatched. The CDR3 has 14 amino acids. The chain's CDR3 is CASTAGGALGGYTF. CDR3 coding DNA: TGTGCCAGCACGGCAGGGGGCGCTTTGGGTGGCTACACCTTC.

This chain links TRBV28 with TRBJ1-2, with 11 bases fitting TRBD1. This CDR3 region has 16 residues. Germline trimming cut 3 bases from V and 8 bases from J; bases unmatched to any gene: 11. Germline values: CDR1 MDHEN, CDR2 SYDVKM. The CDR3 DNA sequence: TGTGCCAGCAGTTTTGCGGGGACAGGGGGTTTATCAGGCTACACCTTC. It yields the protein CASSFAGTGGLSGYTF.

The gene calls are TRBV10-3 and TRBJ2-2; TRBD1 is a possible D gene (6 bases). The CDR3 extends over 16 amino acids. CDR1 and CDR2 (germline): ENHRY, SYGVKD. Between the trimmed V and J ends, which lost 8 bases and 2 bases, there was a span of 18 bases. CDR3 coding DNA: TGTGCCATCGCAGCCCCGGGACAATTTAACACCGGGGAGCTGTTTTTT. It codes for CAIAAPGQFNTGELFF.

The chain links TRBV9 to TRBJ2-1; TRBD2 matches 12 bases. The germline V gene encodes CDR1 SGDLS and CDR2 YYNGEE. Trimming cost V 0 bases and J 9 bases; bases outside gene matches: 7. This CDR3 is built from 16 residues. The CDR3 DNA reads TGTGCCAGCAGCGTAGCCTCTAGCGGGGGGGCGACTGAGCAGTTCTTC. It encodes CASSVASSGGATEQFF. The full variable domain, its missing parts supplied by reference TRBV9 and TRBJ2-1, is DSGVTQTPKHLITATGQRVTLRCSPRSGDLSVYWYQQSLDQGLQFLIQYYNGEERAKGNILERFSAQQFPDLHSELNLSSLELGDSALYFCASSVASSGGATEQFFGPGTRLTVL.

This chain links TRBV15 with TRBJ1-3; D remains ambiguous. Per the germline V gene, CDR1 is LNHNV and CDR2 is YYDKDF (reference sequence). Trimming removed 0 bases from V and 2 bases from J, with 8 bases in between. This CDR3 is 15 amino acids long. CDR3 protein: CATSRDGGTGNTIYF. DNA of the CDR3: TGTGCCACCAGCAGAGATGGAGGGACTGGAAACACCATATATTTT.

The chain couples TRBV19 to TRBJ2-2; D possibly matches TRBD1 or TRBD2 (5 bases each). The V gene lost 0 bases and the J gene lost 3 bases, with 11 bases spanning the gap. This CDR3 has 16 amino acids. CDR1 and CDR2 (germline): LNHDA, SQIVND (reference sequence). The CDR3 nucleotides read TGTGCCAGTAGTATAGAAACTAGGGGCTACACCGGGGAGCTGTTTTTT. Encoded protein: CASSIETRGYTGELFF.

This rearrangement joins TRBV3-1 (or the pseudogene TRBV3-2) to TRBJ2-7; 11 bases line up with TRBD1. The CDR3 sequence is 14 residues long. The germline V gene has CDR1 LGHDT and CDR2 YNNKEL (reference sequence). J gave up 6 bases and V 1 base, and 2 bases lay outside the gene matches. CDR3 sequence reads: CASSQGGTGGEQYF. DNA of the CDR3: TGTGCCAGCAGCCAAGGGGGGACAGGGGGCGAGCAGTACTTC.

The genes are TRBV9 and TRBJ2-1, with D perhaps TRBD2 (7 bases). The CDR3 is made up of 15 amino acids. V lost 3 bases and J 7 bases, leaving 17 bases between the germline ends. Germline V gene data show CDR1 as SGDLS and CDR2 as YYNGEE. In DNA form, the CDR3 reads TGTGCCAGCAGCGCCGGGGGGCCGATCAATAATGAGCAGTTCTTC. It specifies CASSAGGPINNEQFF.

This clone came up once. V usage is TRBV30 and J usage is TRBJ2-3; D not certain. V was cut by 7 bases and J by 4 bases, with 24 bases left in between. Per the germline V gene, CDR1 is GTSNPN and CDR2 is SVGIG (reference sequence). The CDR3 runs 16 residues. CDR3 sequence: CAYLLLSSIGPDTQYF. CDR3 DNA sequence: TGTGCCTACCTACTTCTATCCTCTATCGGTCCAGATACGCAGTATTTT.

This clone has just one count. The chain is built from TRBV9 and TRBJ1-2, with D unresolved. Germline values: CDR1 SGDLS, CDR2 YYNGEE. This CDR3 region has 12 residues. V lost 0 bases and J 5 bases, leaving 5 bases between the germline ends. The CDR3 bases are TGTGCCAGCAGCGTAGGAAATTATGGCTACACCTTC. Residues: CASSVGNYGYTF. Supplemented by reference TRBV9 and TRBJ1-2, the full variable domain reads DSGVTQTPKHLITATGQRVTLRCSPRSGDLSVYWYQQSLDQGLQFLIQYYNGEERAKGNILERFSAQQFPDLHSELNLSSLELGDSALYFCASSVGNYGYTFGSGTRLTVV.

Concerning this clone: Other nucleotide sequences in the sample specify the same CDR3. The chain links TRBV18 to TRBJ1-4; 9 bases match TRBD1. The CDR3 has 15 residues. CDR1 is KGHSH, CDR2 LQKENI, per germline. J lost 3 bases, V lost 3 bases, and 2 bases had no gene match. The CDR3 is CASSPGTGPNEKLFF. CDR3 sequence (DNA): TGTGCCAGCTCACCCGGGACAGGGCCTAATGAAAAACTGTTTTTT.

This clone has a single count. V is TRBV3-1 (or the pseudogene TRBV3-2) and J is TRBJ2-1, with D uncertain. The germline CDR1 and CDR2 sequences are LGHDT and YNNKEL (reference sequence). There are 11 residues in the CDR3. Between the trimmed V and J ends, which lost 5 bases and 4 bases, there was a span of 3 bases. The chain's CDR3 is CASSTYNEQFF. The CDR3 region has the DNA TGTGCCAGCAGCACATACAATGAGCAGTTCTTC.

The CDR3 bases are TGTGCCAGCAGCCCTGACAGTCCCTACGAGCAGTACTTC. Its translation: CASSPDSPYEQYF. The chain carries TRBV12-3 or TRBV12-4 and TRBJ2-7, with D tentatively TRBD1 (5 bases). Trimming removed 6 bases from V and 2 bases from J, with 11 bases in between. The CDR3 spans 13 residues.

The table lists this clone with a few counts. V and J are TRBV11-3 and TRBJ2-2; D remains ambiguous. CDR3 length: 14 residues. The germline CDR1 and CDR2 sequences are SGHNT and YENEEA. V dropped 2 bases and J dropped 3 bases, with 7 bases sitting between them. CDR3 DNA: TGTGCCAGCAGCTTATACTCCGACACCGGGGAGCTGTTTTTT. Amino acid sequence: CASSLYSDTGELFF.

V gene TRBV4-1 combines with J gene TRBJ2-3; 12 positions match TRBD1. The J segment lost 5 bases and the V segment lost 10 bases, leaving 7 bases of the junction unmatched. Germline V gene sequence: CDR1 MGHRA, CDR2 YSYEKL. The CDR3 extends over 14 amino acids. CDR3 nucleotide sequence: TGCGCCACCAGGGACAGGGGGCCCGGAGATACGCAGTATTTT. Its translation is CATRDRGPGDTQYF.

Here the CDR3 DNA reads TGCGCCAGCAGCACTCAGGGTGGGAATGAGCAGTTCTTC. It is translated as CASSTQGGNEQFF. The chain combines TRBV4-1 with TRBJ2-1; D is perhaps TRBD1 (5 bases). The V gene lost 5 bases and the J gene lost 7 bases, with 12 bases spanning the gap. The CDR3 runs 13 residues. Germline V gene sequence: CDR1 MGHRA, CDR2 YSYEKL.

CDR3 DNA sequence: TGTGCCAGCCAAAAGGTCATGAACACTGAAGCTTTCTTT. Translation: CASQKVMNTEAFF. The chain couples TRBV7-9 to TRBJ1-1; no reliable D call. This CDR3 contains 13 residues. With 8 bases removed from V and 0 bases from J, the gap between germline ends came to 10 bases. Per the germline V gene, CDR1 is SEHNR and CDR2 is FQNEAQ (reference sequence).

The V call is TRBV11-2, the J call TRBJ2-3; weak D call: TRBD1 (5 bases). Germline-derived CDR1 and CDR2 are SGHAT and FQNNGV. CDR3 length: 16 amino acids. V was clipped by 0 bases and J by 2 bases, with 12 bases between them. The CDR3 here is CASSLELDTSTDTQYF. The CDR3, as DNA: TGTGCCAGCAGCTTAGAGTTGGACACATCCACAGATACGCAGTATTTT. Variable domain in full (rest from reference TRBV11-2 and TRBJ2-3): EAGVAQSPRYKIIEKRQSVAFWCNPISGHATLYWYQQILGQGPKLLIQFQNNGVVDDSQLPKDRFSAERLKGVDSTLKIQPAKLEDSAVYLCASSLELDTSTDTQYFGPGTRLTVL.